The clone carrying this T cell receptor beta chain was observed a few times. The sample originates from a study of response to subunit inactivated influenza vaccine. A single record per CDR3 protein comes from TCRdb applying MiXCR to the RT-PCR reads. The sample contains a few hundred thousand distinct CDR3 sequences, 14% of which appear only once. Germline V gene data show CDR1 as SGHNT and CDR2 as YENEEA. Trimming took off 1 base at V and 2 bases at J, with 10 bases between the two ends. The CDR3 totals 15 residues. The input for sequencing was PBMCs from blood, taken about 11 days after vaccination. The chain combines TRBV11-3 with TRBJ2-3; the D gene is possibly TRBD2 (6 bases). This sequence was found in a man in his fifties or sixties who received an inactivated influenza vaccine. CDR3 coding DNA: TGTGCCAGCAGCTTAGGGGTAGCGGACACAGATACGCAGTATTTT. This codes for CASSLGVADTDTQYF.